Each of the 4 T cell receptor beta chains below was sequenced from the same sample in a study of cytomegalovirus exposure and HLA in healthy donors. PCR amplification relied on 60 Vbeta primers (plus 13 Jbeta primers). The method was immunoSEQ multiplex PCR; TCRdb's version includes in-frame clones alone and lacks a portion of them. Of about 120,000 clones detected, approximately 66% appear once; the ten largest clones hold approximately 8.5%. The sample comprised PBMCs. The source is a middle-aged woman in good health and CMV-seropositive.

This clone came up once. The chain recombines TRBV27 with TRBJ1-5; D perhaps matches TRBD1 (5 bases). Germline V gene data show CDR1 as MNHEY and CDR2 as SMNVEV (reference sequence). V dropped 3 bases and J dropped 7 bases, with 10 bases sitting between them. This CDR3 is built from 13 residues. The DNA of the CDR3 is TGTGCCAGCAGTTTCGGGGGAACGCAGCCCCAGCATTTT. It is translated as CASSFGGTQPQHF.

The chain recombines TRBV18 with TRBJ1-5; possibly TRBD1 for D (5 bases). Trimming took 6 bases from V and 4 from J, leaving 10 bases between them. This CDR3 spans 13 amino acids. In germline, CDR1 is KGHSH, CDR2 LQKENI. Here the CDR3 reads CASSLTENQPQHF. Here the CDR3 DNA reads TGTGCCAGCTCCTTGACAGAGAATCAGCCCCAGCATTTT.

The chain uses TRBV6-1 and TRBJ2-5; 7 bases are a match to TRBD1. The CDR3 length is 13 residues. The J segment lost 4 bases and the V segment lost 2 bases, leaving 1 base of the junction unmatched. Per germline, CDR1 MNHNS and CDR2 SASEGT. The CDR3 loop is CASSERGRETQYF. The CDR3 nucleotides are TGTGCCAGCAGTGAAAGGGGGCGAGAGACCCAGTACTTC.

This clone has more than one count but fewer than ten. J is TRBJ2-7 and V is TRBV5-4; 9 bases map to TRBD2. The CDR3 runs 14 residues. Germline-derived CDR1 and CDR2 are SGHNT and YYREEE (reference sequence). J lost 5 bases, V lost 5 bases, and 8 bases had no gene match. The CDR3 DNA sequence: TGTGCCAGCAGAACCGCGGGGGGGCCTAACGAGCAGTACTTC. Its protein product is CASRTAGGPNEQYF.